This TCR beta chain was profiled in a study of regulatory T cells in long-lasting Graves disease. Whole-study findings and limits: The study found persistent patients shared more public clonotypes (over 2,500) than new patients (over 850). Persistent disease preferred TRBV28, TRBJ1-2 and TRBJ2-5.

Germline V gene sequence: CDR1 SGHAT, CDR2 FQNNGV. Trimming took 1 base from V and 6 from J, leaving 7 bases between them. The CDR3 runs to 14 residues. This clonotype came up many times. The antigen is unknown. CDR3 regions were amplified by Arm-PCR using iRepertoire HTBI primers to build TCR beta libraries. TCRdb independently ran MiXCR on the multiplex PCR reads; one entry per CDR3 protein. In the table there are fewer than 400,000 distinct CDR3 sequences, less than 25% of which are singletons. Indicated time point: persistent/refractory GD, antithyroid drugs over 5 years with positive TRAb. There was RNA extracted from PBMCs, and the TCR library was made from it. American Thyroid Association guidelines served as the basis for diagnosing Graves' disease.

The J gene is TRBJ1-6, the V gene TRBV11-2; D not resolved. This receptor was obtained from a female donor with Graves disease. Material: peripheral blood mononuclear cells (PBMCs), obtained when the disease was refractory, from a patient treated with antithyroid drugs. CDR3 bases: TGTGCCAGCAGCTTAGTTGGCAGTAATTCACCCCTCCACTTT. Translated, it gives CASSLVGSNSPLHF.